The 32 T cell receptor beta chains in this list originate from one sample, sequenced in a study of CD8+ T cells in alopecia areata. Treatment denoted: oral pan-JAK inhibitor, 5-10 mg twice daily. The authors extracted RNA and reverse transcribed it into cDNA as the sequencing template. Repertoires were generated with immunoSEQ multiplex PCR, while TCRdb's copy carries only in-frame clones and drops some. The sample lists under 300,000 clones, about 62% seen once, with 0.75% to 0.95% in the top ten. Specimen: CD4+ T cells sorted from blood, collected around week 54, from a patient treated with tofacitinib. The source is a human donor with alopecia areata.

The CDR3 here is CSVYGDRSYEQYF. As DNA, the CDR3 is TGCAGCGTCTACGGCGACAGATCCTACGAGCAGTACTTC. This chain joins TRBV29-1 and TRBJ2-7; D perhaps matches TRBD1 (5 bases). Germline V CDR1 and CDR2: SQVTM, ANQGSEA. V was shortened by 6 bases and J by 1 base, with 13 bases between the two germline ends. The CDR3 contains 13 residues.

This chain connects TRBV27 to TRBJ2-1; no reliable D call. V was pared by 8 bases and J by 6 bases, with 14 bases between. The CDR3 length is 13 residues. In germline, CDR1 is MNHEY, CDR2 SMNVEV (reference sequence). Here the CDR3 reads CASATPPPNEQFF. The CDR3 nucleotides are TGTGCCAGCGCGACGCCACCCCCCAATGAGCAGTTCTTC.

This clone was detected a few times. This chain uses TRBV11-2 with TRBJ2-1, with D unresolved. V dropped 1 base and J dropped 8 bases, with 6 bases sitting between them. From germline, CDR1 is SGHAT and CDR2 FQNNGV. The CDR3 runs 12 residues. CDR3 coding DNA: TGTGCCAGCAGCTTAGTTCCAGATGAGCAGTTCTTC. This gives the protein CASSLVPDEQFF.

This chain's CDR3 is CASSQYRVGSPLHF. In DNA, the CDR3 is TGTGCCAGCAGCCAGTACAGGGTTGGATCACCCCTCCACTTT. The chain joins TRBV7-8 to TRBJ1-6; possible D gene TRBD1, 6 bases. Germline CDR1 is SGHVS and CDR2 is FQNEAQ. With 5 bases removed from V and 10 bases from J, the gap between germline ends came to 15 bases. CDR3 length: 14 residues.

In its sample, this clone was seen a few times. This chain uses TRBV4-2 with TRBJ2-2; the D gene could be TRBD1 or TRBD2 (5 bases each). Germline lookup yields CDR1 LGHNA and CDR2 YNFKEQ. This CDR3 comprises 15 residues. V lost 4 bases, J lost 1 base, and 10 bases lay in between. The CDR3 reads CASSLGTVNTGELFF. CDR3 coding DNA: TGTGCCAGCAGCCTCGGGACGGTGAACACCGGGGAGCTGTTTTTT.

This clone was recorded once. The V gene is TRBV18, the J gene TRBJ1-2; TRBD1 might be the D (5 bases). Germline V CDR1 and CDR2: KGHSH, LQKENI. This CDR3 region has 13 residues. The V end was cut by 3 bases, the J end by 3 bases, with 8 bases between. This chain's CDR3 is CASSPGVDYGYTF. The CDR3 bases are TGTGCCAGCTCACCGGGGGTGGACTATGGCTACACCTTC.

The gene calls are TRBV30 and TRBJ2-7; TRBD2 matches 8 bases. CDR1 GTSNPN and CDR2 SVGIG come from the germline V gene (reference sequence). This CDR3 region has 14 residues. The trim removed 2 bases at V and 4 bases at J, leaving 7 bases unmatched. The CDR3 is CAWSYGGAPYEQYF. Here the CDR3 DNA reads TGTGCCTGGAGTTACGGGGGGGCGCCGTACGAGCAGTACTTC.

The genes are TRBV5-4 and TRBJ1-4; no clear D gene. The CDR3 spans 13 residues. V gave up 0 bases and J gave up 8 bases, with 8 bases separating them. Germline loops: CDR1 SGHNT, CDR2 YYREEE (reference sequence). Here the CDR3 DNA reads TGTGCCAGCAGCTTGGCAGGTGACGAAAAACTGTTTTTT. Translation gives CASSLAGDEKLFF.

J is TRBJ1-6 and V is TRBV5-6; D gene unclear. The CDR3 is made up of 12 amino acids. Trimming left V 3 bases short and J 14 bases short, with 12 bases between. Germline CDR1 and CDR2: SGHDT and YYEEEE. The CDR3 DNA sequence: TGTGCCAGCAGCTCCGGGGTGGAGGCCCTCCACTTT. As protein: CASSSGVEALHF.

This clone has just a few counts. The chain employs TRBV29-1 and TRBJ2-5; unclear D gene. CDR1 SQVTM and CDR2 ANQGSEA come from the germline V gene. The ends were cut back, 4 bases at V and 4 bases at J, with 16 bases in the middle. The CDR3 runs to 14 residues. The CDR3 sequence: CSVAEYEDGETQYF. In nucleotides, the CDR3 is TGCAGCGTTGCTGAATATGAGGACGGAGAGACCCAGTACTTC.

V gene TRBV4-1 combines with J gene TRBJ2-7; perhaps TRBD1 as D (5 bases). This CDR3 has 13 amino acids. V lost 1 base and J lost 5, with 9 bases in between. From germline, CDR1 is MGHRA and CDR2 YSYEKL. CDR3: CASSQADSDEQYF. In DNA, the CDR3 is TGCGCCAGCAGCCAAGCCGACAGTGACGAGCAGTACTTC.

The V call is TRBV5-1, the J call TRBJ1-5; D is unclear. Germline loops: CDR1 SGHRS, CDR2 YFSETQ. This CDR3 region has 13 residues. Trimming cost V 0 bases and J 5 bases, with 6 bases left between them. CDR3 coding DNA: TGCGCCAGCAGCTTGGGGTTCGATCAGCCCCAGCATTTT. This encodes CASSLGFDQPQHF.

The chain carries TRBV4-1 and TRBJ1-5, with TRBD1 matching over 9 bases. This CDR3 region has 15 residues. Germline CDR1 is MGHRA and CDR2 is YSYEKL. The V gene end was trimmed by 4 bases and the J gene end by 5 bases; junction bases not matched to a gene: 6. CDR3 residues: CASSPGTGNHQPQHF. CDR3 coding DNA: TGCGCCAGCAGCCCTGGGACAGGGAACCATCAGCCCCAGCATTTT.

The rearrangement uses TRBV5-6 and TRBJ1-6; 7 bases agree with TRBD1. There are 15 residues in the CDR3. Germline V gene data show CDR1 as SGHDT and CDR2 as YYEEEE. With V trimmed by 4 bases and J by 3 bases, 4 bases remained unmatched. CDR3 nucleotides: TGTGCCAGCAGCACAGGGGCCTACTATAATTCACCCCTCCACTTT. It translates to CASSTGAYYNSPLHF.

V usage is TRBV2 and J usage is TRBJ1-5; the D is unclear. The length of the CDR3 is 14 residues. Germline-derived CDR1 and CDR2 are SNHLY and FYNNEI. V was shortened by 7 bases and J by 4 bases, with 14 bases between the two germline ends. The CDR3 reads CASNFGERNQPQHF. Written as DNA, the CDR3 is TGTGCCAGCAATTTTGGGGAGCGGAATCAGCCCCAGCATTTT.

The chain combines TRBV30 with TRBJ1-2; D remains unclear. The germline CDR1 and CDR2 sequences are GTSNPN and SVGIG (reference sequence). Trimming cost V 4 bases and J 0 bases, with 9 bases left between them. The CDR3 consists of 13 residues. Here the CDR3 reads CAWIWKANYGYTF. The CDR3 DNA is TGTGCCTGGATTTGGAAGGCTAACTATGGCTACACCTTC.

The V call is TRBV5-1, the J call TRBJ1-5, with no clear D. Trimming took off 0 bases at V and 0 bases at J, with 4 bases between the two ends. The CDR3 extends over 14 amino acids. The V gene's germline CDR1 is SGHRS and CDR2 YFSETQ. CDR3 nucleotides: TGCGCCAGCAGCTTGGACAGTAGCAATCAGCCCCAGCATTTT. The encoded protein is CASSLDSSNQPQHF.

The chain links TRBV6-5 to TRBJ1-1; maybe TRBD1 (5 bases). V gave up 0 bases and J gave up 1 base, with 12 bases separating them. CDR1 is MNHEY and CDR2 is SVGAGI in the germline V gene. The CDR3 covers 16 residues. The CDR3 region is CASSYSKGIRNTEAFF. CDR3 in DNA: TGTGCCAGCAGTTACTCGAAGGGGATCCGGAACACTGAAGCTTTCTTT.

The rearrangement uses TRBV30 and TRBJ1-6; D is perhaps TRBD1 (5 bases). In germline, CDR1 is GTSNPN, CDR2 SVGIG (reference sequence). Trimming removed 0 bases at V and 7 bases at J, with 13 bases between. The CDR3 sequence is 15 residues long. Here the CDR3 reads CAWSVAGRRNSPLHF. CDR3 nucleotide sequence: TGTGCCTGGAGTGTAGCGGGACGGAGAAATTCACCCCTCCACTTT.

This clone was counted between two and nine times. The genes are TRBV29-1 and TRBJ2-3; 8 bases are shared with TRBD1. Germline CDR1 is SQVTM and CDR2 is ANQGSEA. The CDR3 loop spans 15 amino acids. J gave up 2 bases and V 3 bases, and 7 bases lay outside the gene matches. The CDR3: CSVEGDRGVTDTQYF. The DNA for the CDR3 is TGCAGCGTTGAGGGAGACAGGGGAGTCACAGATACGCAGTATTTT.

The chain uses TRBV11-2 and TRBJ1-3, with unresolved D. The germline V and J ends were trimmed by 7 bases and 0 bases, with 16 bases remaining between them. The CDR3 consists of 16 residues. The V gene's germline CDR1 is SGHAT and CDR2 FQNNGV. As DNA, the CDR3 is TGTGCCAGCACCGCCATAGAGGGTGTCTCTGGAAACACCATATATTTT. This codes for CASTAIEGVSGNTIYF.

Written as DNA, the CDR3 is TGTGCCAGTAGTTTGACCGGGACAGGGCTCTACAATGAGCAGTTCTTC. It yields the protein CASSLTGTGLYNEQFF. V gene TRBV19 combines with J gene TRBJ2-1, with 9 bases identical to TRBD1. Germline V gives CDR1 LNHDA, CDR2 SQIVND (reference sequence). CDR3 length: 16 amino acids. After removal of 5 bases from V and 3 bases from J, the junction contained 8 bases not matched to a gene.

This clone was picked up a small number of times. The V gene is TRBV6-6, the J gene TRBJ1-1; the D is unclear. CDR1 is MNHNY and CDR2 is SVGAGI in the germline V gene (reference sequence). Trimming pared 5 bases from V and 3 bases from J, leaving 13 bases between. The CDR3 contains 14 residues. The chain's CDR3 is CASSGRLRDTEAFF. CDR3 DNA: TGTGCCAGCAGTGGCAGGCTCCGGGACACTGAAGCTTTCTTT.

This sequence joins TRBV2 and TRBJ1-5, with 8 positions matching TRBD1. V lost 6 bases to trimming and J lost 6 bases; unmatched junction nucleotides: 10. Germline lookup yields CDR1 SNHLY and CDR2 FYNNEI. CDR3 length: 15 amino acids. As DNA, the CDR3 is TGTGCCAGCAGCCGCACAGGGGGTGAGGGTCAGCCCCAGCATTTT. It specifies CASSRTGGEGQPQHF.

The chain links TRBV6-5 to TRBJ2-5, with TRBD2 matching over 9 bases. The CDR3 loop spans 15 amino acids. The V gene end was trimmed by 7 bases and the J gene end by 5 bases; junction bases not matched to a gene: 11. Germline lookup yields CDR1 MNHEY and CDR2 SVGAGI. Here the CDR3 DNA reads TGTGCCAGCAAACCGGGACTAGCAACGCGGGAGACCCAGTACTTC. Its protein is CASKPGLATRETQYF.

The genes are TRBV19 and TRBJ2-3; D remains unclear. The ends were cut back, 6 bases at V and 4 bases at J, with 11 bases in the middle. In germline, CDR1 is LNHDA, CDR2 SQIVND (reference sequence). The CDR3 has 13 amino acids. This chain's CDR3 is CASSIRWSDTQYF. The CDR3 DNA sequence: TGTGCCAGTAGCATCAGGTGGTCAGATACGCAGTATTTT.

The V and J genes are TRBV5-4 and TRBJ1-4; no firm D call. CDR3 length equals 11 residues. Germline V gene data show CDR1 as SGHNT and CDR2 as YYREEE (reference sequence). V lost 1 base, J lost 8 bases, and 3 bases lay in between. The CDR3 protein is CASSLNEKLFF. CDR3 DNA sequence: TGTGCCAGCAGCTTGAACGAAAAACTGTTTTTT.

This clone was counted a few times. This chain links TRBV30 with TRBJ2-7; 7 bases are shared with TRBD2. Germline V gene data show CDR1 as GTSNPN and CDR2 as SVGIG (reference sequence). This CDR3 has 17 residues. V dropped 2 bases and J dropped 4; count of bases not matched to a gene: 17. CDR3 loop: CAWSLPPRLAVTYEQYF. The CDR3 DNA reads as TGTGCCTGGAGTCTCCCCCCCCGGCTAGCGGTAACTTACGAGCAGTACTTC. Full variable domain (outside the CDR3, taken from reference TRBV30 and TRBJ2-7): SQTIHQWPATLVQPVGSPLSLECTVEGTSNPNLYWYRQAAGRGLQLLFYSVGIGQISSEVPQNLSASRPQDRQFILSSKKLLLSDSGFYLCAWSLPPRLAVTYEQYFGPGTRLTVT.

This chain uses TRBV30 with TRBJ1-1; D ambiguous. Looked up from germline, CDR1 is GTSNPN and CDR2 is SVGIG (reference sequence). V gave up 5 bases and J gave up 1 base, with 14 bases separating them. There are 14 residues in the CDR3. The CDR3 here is CAWCAMVRNTEAFF. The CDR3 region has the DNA TGTGCCTGGTGCGCCATGGTGAGGAACACTGAAGCTTTCTTT.

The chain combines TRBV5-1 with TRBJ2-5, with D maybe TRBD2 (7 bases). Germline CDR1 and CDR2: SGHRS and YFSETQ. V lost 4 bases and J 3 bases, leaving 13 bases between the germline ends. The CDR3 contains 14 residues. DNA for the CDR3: TGCGCCAGCAGCCCGGCGGGGGCGGAAGAGACCCAGTACTTC. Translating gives CASSPAGAEETQYF.

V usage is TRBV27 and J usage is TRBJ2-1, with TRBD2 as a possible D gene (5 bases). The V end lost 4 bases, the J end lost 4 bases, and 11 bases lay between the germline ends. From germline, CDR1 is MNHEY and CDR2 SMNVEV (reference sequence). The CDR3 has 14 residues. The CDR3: CASSSSGSYNEQFF. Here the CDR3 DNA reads TGTGCCAGCAGTTCGAGCGGATCGTACAATGAGCAGTTCTTC.

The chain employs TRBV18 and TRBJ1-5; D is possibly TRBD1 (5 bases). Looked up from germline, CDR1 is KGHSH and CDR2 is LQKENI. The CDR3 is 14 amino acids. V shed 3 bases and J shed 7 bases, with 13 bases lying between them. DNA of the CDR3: TGTGCCAGCTCACCCACCTGGAAGGGGCAGCCCCAGCATTTT. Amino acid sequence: CASSPTWKGQPQHF.